This TCR beta chain was captured by sequencing in a study of cytomegalovirus exposure and HLA in healthy donors. Study as a whole: There were some 410 genotyped donors. Of these, roughly 82% fell in the genetic ancestry cluster associated with self-reported Caucasian donors. Study observations and caveats: The study recorded around 160 TCR beta chains that were cytomegalovirus-associated. Rates of TCR association differed by HLA locus in a later analysis, with DRB1 highest and HLA-C lowest.

A word on this clone: Its antigen is as yet unknown.

Use of 60 Vbeta and 13 Jbeta primers characterized the PCR. Libraries were prepared by immunoSEQ multiplex PCR; TCRdb keeps only in-frame clonotypes and omits some of them. The table lists roughly 90,000 clones, roughly 75% of them singletons. After removal of 5 bases from V and 5 bases from J, the junction contained 10 bases not matched to a gene. CDR3 size: 15 residues. In germline, CDR1 is SGHVS, CDR2 FQNEAQ. J is TRBJ2-5 and V is TRBV7-8, with 8 bases fitting TRBD2. This receptor was identified in a man aged 25-45 years in good health and CMV-seronegative. Sample: PBMCs. CDR3 coding DNA: TGTGCCAGCAGCCCTCCGGGGGGGGGCATCGAGACCCAGTACTTC. Encoded protein: CASSPPGGGIETQYF.